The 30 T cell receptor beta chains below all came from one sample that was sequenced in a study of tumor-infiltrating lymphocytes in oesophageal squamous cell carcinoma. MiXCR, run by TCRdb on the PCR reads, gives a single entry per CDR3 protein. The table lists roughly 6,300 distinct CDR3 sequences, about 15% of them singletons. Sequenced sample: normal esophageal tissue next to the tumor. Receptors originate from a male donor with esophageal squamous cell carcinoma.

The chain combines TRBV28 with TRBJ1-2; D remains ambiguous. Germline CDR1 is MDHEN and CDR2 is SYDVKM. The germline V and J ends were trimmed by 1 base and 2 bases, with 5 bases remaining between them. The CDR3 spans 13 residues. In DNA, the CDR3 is TGTGCCAGCAGTTTATCAGTAAACTATGGCTACACCTTC. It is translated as CASSLSVNYGYTF.

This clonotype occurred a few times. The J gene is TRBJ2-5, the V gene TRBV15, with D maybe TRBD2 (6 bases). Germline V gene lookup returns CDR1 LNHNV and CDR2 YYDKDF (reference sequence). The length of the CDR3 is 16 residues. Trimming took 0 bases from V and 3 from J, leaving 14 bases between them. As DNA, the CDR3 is TGTGCCACCAGCAGAGACAAGCCGGGGAGGAAAGAGACCCAGTACTTC. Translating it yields CATSRDKPGRKETQYF.

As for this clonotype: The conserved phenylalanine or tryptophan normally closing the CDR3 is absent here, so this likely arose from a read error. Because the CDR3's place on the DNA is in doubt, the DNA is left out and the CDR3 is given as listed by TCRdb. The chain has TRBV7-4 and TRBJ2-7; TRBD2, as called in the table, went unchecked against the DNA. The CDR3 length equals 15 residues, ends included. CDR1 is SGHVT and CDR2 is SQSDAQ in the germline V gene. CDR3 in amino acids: CASSFQANSPLHFGS.

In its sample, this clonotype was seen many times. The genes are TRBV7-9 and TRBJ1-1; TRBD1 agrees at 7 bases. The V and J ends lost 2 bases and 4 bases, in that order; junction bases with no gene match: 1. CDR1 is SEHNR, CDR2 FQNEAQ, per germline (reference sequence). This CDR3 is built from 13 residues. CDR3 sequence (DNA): TGTGCCAGCAGCTTACAGGGGGGCACTGAAGCTTTCTTT. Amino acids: CASSLQGGTEAFF.

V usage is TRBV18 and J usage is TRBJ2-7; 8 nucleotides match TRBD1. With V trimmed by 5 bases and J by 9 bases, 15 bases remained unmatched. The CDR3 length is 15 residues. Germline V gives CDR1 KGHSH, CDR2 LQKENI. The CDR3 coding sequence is TGTGCCAGCTCATCCCAAACAGGGGGTGCCTCGGGGCAGTACTTC. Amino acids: CASSSQTGGASGQYF.

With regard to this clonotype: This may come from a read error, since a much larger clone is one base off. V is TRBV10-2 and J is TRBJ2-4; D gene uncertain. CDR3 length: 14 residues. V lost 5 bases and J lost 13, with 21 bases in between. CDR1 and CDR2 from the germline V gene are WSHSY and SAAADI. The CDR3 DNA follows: TGCGCCAGCAGTTCCGAATACCCCTACAATGAGCAGTACTTC. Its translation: CASSSEYPYNEQYF.

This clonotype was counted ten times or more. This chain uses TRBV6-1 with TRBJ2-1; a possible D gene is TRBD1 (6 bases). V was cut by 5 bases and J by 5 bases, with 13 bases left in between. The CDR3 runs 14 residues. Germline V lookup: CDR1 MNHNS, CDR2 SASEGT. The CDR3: CASSLTGRDNEQFF. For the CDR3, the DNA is TGTGCCAGCAGTTTAACAGGGCGCGACAATGAGCAGTTCTTC.

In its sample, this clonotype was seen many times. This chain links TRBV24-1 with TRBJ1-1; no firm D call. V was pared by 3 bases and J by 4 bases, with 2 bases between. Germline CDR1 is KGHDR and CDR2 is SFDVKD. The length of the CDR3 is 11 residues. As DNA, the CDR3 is TGTGCCACCAGTGATAGCACTGAAGCTTTCTTT. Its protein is CATSDSTEAFF.

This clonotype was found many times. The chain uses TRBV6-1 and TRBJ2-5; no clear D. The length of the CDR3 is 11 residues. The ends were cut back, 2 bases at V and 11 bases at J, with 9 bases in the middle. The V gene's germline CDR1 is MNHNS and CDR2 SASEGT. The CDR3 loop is CASSERAQQYF. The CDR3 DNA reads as TGTGCCAGCAGTGAACGGGCGCAGCAGTACTTC.

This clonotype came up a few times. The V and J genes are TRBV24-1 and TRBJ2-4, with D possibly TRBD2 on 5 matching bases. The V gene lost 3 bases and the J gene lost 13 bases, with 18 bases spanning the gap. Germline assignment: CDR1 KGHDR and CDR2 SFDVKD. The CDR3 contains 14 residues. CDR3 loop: CATSDVGVYNEQYF. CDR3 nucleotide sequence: TGTGCCACCAGTGATGTCGGGGTCTACAATGAGCAGTACTTC.

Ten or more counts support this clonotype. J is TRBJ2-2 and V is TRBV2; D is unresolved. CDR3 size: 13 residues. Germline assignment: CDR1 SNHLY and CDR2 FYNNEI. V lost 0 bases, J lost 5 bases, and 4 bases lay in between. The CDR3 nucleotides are TGTGCCAGCAGTGAAGCGGTTACCGGGGAGCTGTTTTTT. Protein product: CASSEAVTGELFF. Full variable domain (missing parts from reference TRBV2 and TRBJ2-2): EPEVTQTPSHQVTQMGQEVILRCVPISNHLYFYWYRQILGQKVEFLVSFYNNEISEKSEIFDDQFSVERPDGSNFTLKIRSTKLEDSAMYFCASSEAVTGELFFGEGSRLTVL.

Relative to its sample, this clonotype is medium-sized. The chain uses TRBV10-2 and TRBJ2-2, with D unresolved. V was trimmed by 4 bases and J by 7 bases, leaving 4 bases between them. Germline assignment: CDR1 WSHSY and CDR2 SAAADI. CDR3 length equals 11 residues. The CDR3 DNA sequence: TGCGCCAGCAGTGTAGGCGGGGAGCTGTTTTTT. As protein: CASSVGGELFF.

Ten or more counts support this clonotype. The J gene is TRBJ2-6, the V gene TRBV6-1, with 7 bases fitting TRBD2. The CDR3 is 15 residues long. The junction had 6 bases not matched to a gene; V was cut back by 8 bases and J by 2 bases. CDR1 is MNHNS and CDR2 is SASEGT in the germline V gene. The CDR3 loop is CASAVGGTGANVLTF. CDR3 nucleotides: TGTGCCAGCGCCGTGGGAGGGACTGGGGCCAACGTCCTGACTTTC.

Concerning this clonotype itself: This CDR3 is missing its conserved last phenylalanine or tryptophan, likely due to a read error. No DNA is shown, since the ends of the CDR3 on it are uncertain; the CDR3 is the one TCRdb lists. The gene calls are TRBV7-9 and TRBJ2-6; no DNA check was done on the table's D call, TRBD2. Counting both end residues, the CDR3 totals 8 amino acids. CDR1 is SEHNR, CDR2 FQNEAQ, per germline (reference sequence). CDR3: CASSSTSG.

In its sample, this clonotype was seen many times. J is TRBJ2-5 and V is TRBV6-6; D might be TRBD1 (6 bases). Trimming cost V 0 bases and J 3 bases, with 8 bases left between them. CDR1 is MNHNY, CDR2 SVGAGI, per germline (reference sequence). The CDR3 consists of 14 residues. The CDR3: CASSYSRQEETQYF. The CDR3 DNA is TGTGCCAGCAGTTACTCCAGACAGGAAGAGACCCAGTACTTC.

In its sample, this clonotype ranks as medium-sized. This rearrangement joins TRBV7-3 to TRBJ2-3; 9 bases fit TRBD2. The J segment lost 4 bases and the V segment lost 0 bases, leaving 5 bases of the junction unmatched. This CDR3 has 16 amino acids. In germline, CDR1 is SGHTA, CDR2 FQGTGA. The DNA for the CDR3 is TGTGCCAGCAGCTTAACGGCGGGGGGGCCGCCAGATACGCAGTATTTT. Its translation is CASSLTAGGPPDTQYF.

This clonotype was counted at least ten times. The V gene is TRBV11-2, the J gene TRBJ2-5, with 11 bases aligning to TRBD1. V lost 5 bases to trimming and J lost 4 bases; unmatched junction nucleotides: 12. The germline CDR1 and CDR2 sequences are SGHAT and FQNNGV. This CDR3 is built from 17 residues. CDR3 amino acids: CASSILVRTGGTETQYF. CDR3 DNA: TGTGCCAGCAGCATTCTGGTGAGGACAGGGGGCACAGAGACCCAGTACTTC. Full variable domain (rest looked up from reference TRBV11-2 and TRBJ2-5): EAGVAQSPRYKIIEKRQSVAFWCNPISGHATLYWYQQILGQGPKLLIQFQNNGVVDDSQLPKDRFSAERLKGVDSTLKIQPAKLEDSAVYLCASSILVRTGGTETQYFGPGTRLLVL.

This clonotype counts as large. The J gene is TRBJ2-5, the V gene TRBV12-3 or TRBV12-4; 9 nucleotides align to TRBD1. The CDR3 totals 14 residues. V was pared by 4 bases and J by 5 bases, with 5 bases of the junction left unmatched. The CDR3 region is CASSSLGTGETQYF. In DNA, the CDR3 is TGTGCCAGCAGTTCCCTGGGGACAGGGGAGACCCAGTACTTC.

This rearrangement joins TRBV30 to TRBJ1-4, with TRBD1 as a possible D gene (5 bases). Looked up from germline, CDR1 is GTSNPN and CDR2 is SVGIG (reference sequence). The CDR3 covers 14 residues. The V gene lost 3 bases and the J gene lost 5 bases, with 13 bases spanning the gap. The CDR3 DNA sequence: TGTGCCTGGAGGCAGGGCGACTCAAATGAAAAACTGTTTTTT. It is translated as CAWRQGDSNEKLFF.

CDR3 DNA sequence: TGTGCCAGCAGCTTAGGCCATAACAGGGGAACCTACGAGCAGTACTTC. This codes for CASSLGHNRGTYEQYF. This sequence joins TRBV13 and TRBJ2-1; 7 bases are shared with TRBD1. The better agreement between TRBJ2-7 and the DNA end casts doubt on the J call. In germline, CDR1 is PRHDT, CDR2 FYEKMQ (reference sequence). The CDR3 covers 16 residues.

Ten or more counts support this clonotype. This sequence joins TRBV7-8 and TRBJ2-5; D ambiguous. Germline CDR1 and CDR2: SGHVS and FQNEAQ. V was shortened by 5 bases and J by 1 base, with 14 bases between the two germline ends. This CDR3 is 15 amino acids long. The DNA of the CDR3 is TGTGCCAGCAGCCTGGGCGAGGCAGTCCAAGAGACCCAGTACTTC. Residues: CASSLGEAVQETQYF.

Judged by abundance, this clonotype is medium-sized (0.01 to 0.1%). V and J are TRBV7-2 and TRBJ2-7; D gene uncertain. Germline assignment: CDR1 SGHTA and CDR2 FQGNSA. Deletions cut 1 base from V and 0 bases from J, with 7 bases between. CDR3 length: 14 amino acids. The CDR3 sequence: CASSLDSLSYEQYF. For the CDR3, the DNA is TGTGCCAGCAGCTTAGACTCTCTCTCCTACGAGCAGTACTTC.

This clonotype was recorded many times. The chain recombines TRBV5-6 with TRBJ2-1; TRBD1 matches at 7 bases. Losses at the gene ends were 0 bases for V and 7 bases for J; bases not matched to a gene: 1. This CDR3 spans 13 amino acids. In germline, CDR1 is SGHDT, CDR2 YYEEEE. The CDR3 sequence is CASSLVQGNEQFF. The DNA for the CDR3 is TGTGCCAGCAGCTTGGTACAGGGGAATGAGCAGTTCTTC.

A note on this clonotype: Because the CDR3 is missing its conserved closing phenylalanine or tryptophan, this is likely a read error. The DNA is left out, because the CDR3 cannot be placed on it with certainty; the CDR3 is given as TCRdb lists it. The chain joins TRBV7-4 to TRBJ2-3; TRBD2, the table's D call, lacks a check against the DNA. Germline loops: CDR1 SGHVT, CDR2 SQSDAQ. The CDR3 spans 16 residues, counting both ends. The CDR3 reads CASSPQNPRGEQFFGP.

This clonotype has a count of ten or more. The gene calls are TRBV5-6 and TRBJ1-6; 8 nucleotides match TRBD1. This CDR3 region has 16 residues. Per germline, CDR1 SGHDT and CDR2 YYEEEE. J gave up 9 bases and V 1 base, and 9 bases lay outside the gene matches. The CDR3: CASSLFATGEGSPLHF. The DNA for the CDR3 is TGTGCCAGCAGCTTGTTTGCGACAGGGGAAGGTTCACCCCTCCACTTT. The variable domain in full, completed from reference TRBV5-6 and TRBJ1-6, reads DAGVTQSPTHLIKTRGQQVTLRCSPKSGHDTVSWYQQALGQGPQFIFQYYEEEERQRGNFPDRFSGHQFPNYSSELNVNALLLGDSALYLCASSLFATGEGSPLHFGNGTRLTVT.

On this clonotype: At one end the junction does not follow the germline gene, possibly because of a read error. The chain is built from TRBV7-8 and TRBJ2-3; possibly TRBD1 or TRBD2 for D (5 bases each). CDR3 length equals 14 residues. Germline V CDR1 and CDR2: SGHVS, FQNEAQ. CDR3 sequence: CASSPQVGAGELYF. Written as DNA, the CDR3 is TGTGCCAGCAGCCCCCAGGTTGGGGCCGGGGAGCTGTACTTC.

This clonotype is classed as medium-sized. CDR3 in DNA: TGTGCCAGCAGTTTAGGAGCCAGTACTAACTATGGCTACACCTTC. Its translation is CASSLGASTNYGYTF. The chain employs TRBV28 and TRBJ1-2; no reliable D call. The germline V gene has CDR1 MDHEN and CDR2 SYDVKM. Trimming took off 2 bases at V and 0 bases at J, with 10 bases between the two ends. The CDR3 is 15 amino acids.

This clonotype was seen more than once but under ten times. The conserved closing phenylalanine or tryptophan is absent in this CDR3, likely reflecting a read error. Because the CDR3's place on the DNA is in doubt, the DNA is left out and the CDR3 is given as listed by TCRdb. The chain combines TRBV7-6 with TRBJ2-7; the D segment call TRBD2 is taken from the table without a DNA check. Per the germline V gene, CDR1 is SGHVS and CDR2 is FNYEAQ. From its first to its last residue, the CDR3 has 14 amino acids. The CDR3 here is CASSFNREGYTFGS.

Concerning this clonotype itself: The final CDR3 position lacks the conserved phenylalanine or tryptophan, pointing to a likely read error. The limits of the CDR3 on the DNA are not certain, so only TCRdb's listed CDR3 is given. This CDR3 is CASSSLAGSEQFFGA. The chain couples TRBV7-6 to TRBJ2-6; TRBD2, as called in the table, went unchecked against the DNA. 15 amino acids form the CDR3, both terminal residues included. Germline V gene lookup returns CDR1 SGHVS and CDR2 FNYEAQ.

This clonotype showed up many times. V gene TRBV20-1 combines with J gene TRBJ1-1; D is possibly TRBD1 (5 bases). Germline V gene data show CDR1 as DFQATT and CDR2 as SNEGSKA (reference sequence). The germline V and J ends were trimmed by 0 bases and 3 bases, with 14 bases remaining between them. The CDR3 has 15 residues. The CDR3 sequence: CSARDLGQMYTEAFF. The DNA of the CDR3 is TGCAGTGCTAGAGATCTGGGGCAGATGTACACTGAAGCTTTCTTT.